This T cell receptor beta chain comes out of a study of cytomegalovirus exposure and HLA in healthy donors. Study-wide findings and caveats: The number of N-insertions in an Asian-associated ancestry cluster was reportedly below the 666-donor mean in a later analysis. It was assumed in the presence/absence analyses that sequencing depth was roughly uniform across donors. A later analysis linked a missense variant in DCLRE1C to the trimming of TCR beta V and J genes. The study put 150 or so TCR beta chains on its list as cytomegalovirus-associated.

Researchers ran the PCR with 60 Vbeta and 13 Jbeta primers. Method: immunoSEQ multiplex PCR; TCRdb's copy keeps in-frame clones and lacks some. Here the sample spans over 130,000 clones, around 90% being singletons. Worth noting for this clone: Its antigen is not identified.

Germline lookup yields CDR1 GTSNPN and CDR2 SVGIG (reference sequence). The CDR3 runs 14 residues. Deletions cut 3 bases from V and 4 bases from J, with 13 bases between. Sequencing input: PBMCs. This clonotype was obtained from a middle-aged woman in good health and CMV-seronegative. This rearrangement joins TRBV30 to TRBJ1-5; D not certain. The CDR3 nucleotides are TGTGCCTGGAGCCCCTCGACGGGGAATCAGCCCCAGCATTTT. Translating it yields CAWSPSTGNQPQHF.